The entry below gives a single TCR beta chain sequence along with its context. This specimen comes from a study of control samples from healthy donors and cancer patients. This table comes from immunoSEQ multiplex PCR, and its TCRdb copy is limited to in-frame clones, with some not included. This repertoire shows around 94,000 clones, about 91% found once; its top ten account for less than 2.5%. CDR3 length: 16 amino acids. After removal of 3 bases from V and 8 bases from J, the junction contained 11 bases not matched to a gene. The V gene's germline CDR1 is LNHDA and CDR2 SQIVND (reference sequence).

Specimen: blood. The sequence was collected from a woman between 18 and 30 years old in good health. V usage is TRBV19 and J usage is TRBJ1-1, with 11 bases matching TRBD1. The CDR3 sequence is CASSISPGTGGAEAFF. The CDR3 bases are TGTGCCAGTAGTATTTCCCCGGGGACAGGGGGAGCGGAAGCTTTCTTT.